Listed here are 20 T cell receptor beta chains from one sample, sequenced in a study of T-cell reconstitution after alpha-beta-depleted transplantation in children. A library of TCRbeta sequences, prepared with unique molecular identifiers, was generated. TCRdb itself ran the PCR reads through MiXCR, one entry per CDR3 protein. This repertoire shows approximately 230,000 distinct CDR3 sequences, roughly a quarter found once; its top ten account for approximately 2.5%. This specimen consisted of PBMCs, obtained before TCRalphabeta/CD19-depleted stem cell transplant. The receptors originated from a girl aged 2 to 9 with Fanconi anemia, due to receive a stem cell transplant.

Only a few counts were recorded for this clonotype. V gene TRBV12-3 or TRBV12-4 combines with J gene TRBJ2-7, with D perhaps assigned TRBD1 or TRBD2 (6 bases each). Trimming stripped 6 bases from V and 2 bases from J, with 17 bases between. The CDR3 spans 15 residues. DNA of the CDR3: TGTGCCAGCAGACAGACGGGGGCCAAGGCCTACGAGCAGTACTTC. As protein: CASRQTGAKAYEQYF.

This clonotype has ten or more counts. The chain has TRBV12-5 and TRBJ2-5; 8 bases align to TRBD2. Germline V CDR1 and CDR2: LGHNT, FRNRAP. Germline trimming cut 0 bases from V and 4 bases from J; bases unmatched to any gene: 13. The length of the CDR3 is 18 residues. This CDR3 reads CASGLVLGEAGEGETQYF. In nucleotides, the CDR3 is TGTGCTAGTGGTTTGGTCCTGGGGGAAGCGGGAGAGGGAGAGACCCAGTACTTC.

V gene TRBV12-3 or TRBV12-4 combines with J gene TRBJ2-1; 15 bases line up with TRBD2. The trim removed 7 bases at V and 6 bases at J, leaving 16 bases unmatched. The length of the CDR3 is 19 residues. CDR3 bases: TGTGCCAGCACCGCTTGGGGTGGACTAGCGGGGGGGCCCGGCAATGAGCAGTTCTTC. Translating it yields CASTAWGGLAGGPGNEQFF.

The sample holds a few counts of this clonotype. The V and J genes are TRBV20-1 and TRBJ1-1; D gene unclear. The CDR3 length is 17 residues. Trimming took off 3 bases at V and 1 base at J, with 21 bases between the two ends. Germline CDR1 DFQATT, CDR2 SNEGSKA (reference sequence). This chain's CDR3 is CSASPPASSGPNTEAFF. The CDR3 nucleotides are TGCAGTGCTAGTCCCCCAGCTTCTTCCGGCCCGAACACTGAAGCTTTCTTT.

This chain connects TRBV29-1 to TRBJ1-2, with a tentative D call TRBD1 (5 bases). Looked up from germline, CDR1 is SQVTM and CDR2 is ANQGSEA. The CDR3 totals 13 residues. Trimming took 6 bases from V and 4 from J, leaving 15 bases between them. The CDR3 loop is CSVRGGVVYGYTF. The CDR3 DNA is TGCAGCGTCCGCGGGGGGGTTGTCTATGGCTACACCTTC.

This chain uses TRBV30 with TRBJ2-7; a weak D match, TRBD1 (5 bases). The CDR3 has 15 amino acids. V was cut by 1 base and J by 4 bases, with 17 bases left in between. CDR1 GTSNPN and CDR2 SVGIG come from the germline V gene (reference sequence). The CDR3 DNA is TGTGCCTGGAGTGAACAGGAGCATGGTGTATACGAGCAGTACTTC. This sequence encodes CAWSEQEHGVYEQYF.

This clonotype was counted only a few times. V usage is TRBV4-2 and J usage is TRBJ2-7; D gene unclear. This CDR3 spans 14 amino acids. The V end was cut by 1 base, the J end by 0 bases, with 7 bases between. Germline V CDR1 and CDR2: LGHNA, YNFKEQ. The chain's CDR3 is CASSQATFSYEQYF. CDR3 sequence (DNA): TGTGCCAGCAGCCAAGCCACATTCTCCTACGAGCAGTACTTC.

On this clonotype: It may be a read error: a sequence one base away is much more abundant. The conserved phenylalanine or tryptophan normally closing the CDR3 is absent here, so this likely arose from a read error. The chain recombines TRBV20-1 with TRBJ1-1; 9 bases are a match to TRBD1. The ends lost 6 bases at V and 0 bases at J; junction bases unmatched: 2. Germline CDR1 reads DFQATT; CDR2 reads SNEGSKA (reference sequence). CDR3 length: 13 residues. CDR3 coding DNA: TGCAGTGCCTGGGACAGGGTGAACACTGAAGCTTTCTAT. Its protein is CSAWDRVNTEAFY.

This clonotype was seen only a few times. This rearrangement joins TRBV6-1 to TRBJ1-4; 7 nucleotides agree with TRBD1. Germline V gene lookup returns CDR1 MNHNS and CDR2 SASEGT. V lost 5 bases to trimming and J lost 8 bases; unmatched junction nucleotides: 8. The CDR3 is 14 residues long. CDR3 in DNA: TGTGCCAGCAGTACCTTACAGGGGAGAGAAAAACTGTTTTTT. Its protein product is CASSTLQGREKLFF.

This clonotype was seen a handful of times. The V gene is TRBV6-2 or TRBV6-3, the J gene TRBJ1-1; D is ambiguous. The ends were cut back, 3 bases at V and 1 base at J, with 12 bases in the middle. The germline gives CDR1 MNHEY, CDR2 SVGEGT. The CDR3 is made up of 15 amino acids. The CDR3 is CASSYVRSGNTEAFF. CDR3 nucleotides: TGTGCCAGCAGTTATGTAAGGTCGGGGAACACTGAAGCTTTCTTT.

The table lists this clonotype with a few counts. The chain carries TRBV9 and TRBJ2-5; D unresolved. Germline CDR1 SGDLS, CDR2 YYNGEE. V was shortened by 4 bases and J by 5 bases, with 12 bases between the two germline ends. This CDR3 region has 13 residues. The CDR3 loop is CASSPHVSETQYF. The CDR3 DNA follows: TGTGCCAGCAGCCCCCACGTCTCGGAGACCCAGTACTTC. Drawing the rest from reference TRBV9 and TRBJ2-5, the complete variable domain is DSGVTQTPKHLITATGQRVTLRCSPRSGDLSVYWYQQSLDQGLQFLIQYYNGEERAKGNILERFSAQQFPDLHSELNLSSLELGDSALYFCASSPHVSETQYFGPGTRLLVL.

In its sample, this clonotype was seen a few times. CDR3 sequence reads: CASSLIPGNQPQHF. Here the CDR3 DNA reads TGTGCCAGCAGTTTAATTCCAGGCAATCAGCCCCAGCATTTT. The rearrangement uses TRBV12-3 or TRBV12-4 and TRBJ1-5; D is unresolved. CDR3 size: 14 residues. The V end was cut by 2 bases, the J end by 2 bases, with 7 bases between.

This clonotype appeared a few times. V usage is TRBV28 and J usage is TRBJ2-7; 8 nucleotides agree with TRBD2. Germline assignment: CDR1 MDHEN and CDR2 SYDVKM. This CDR3 comprises 15 residues. V shed 1 base and J 0 bases; nucleotides not matched to a gene: 2. The CDR3 loop is CASSLSGGHSYEQYF. The CDR3 DNA reads TGTGCCAGCAGTTTATCGGGGGGGCACTCCTACGAGCAGTACTTC.

As DNA, the CDR3 is TGCAGCGTTGTACCGGGACTAGTCCAAGAGACCCAGTACTTC. It specifies CSVVPGLVQETQYF. The V gene is TRBV29-1, the J gene TRBJ2-5, with TRBD2 matching over 8 bases. With V trimmed by 4 bases and J by 1 base, 5 bases remained unmatched. CDR3 length equals 14 residues. Germline V gene sequence: CDR1 SQVTM, CDR2 ANQGSEA.

This clonotype was observed a handful of times. The chain combines TRBV5-1 with TRBJ2-4; D is undetermined. The CDR3 is 14 residues long. V lost 0 bases, J lost 1 base, and 5 bases lay in between. Germline V CDR1 and CDR2: SGHRS, YFSETQ. CDR3 amino acids: CASSLDGAKNIQYF. CDR3 in DNA: TGCGCCAGCAGCTTGGACGGGGCCAAAAACATTCAGTACTTC. Drawing the rest from reference TRBV5-1 and TRBJ2-4, the complete variable domain is KAGVTQTPRYLIKTRGQQVTLSCSPISGHRSVSWYQQTPGQGLQFLFEYFSETQRNKGNFPGRFSGRQFSNSRSEMNVSTLELGDSALYLCASSLDGAKNIQYFGAGTRLSVL.

The V call is TRBV4-2, the J call TRBJ2-7; a possible D gene is TRBD1 (6 bases). V was pared by 4 bases and J by 4 bases, with 17 bases between. The CDR3 extends over 15 amino acids. CDR1 LGHNA and CDR2 YNFKEQ come from the germline V gene. CDR3 sequence reads: CASSPRTGREYEQYF. CDR3 coding DNA: TGTGCCAGCAGCCCTCGAACAGGGCGAGAATACGAGCAGTACTTC.

There are many counts of this clonotype. This chain links TRBV20-1 with TRBJ2-1; 9 bases line up with TRBD2. The germline gives CDR1 DFQATT, CDR2 SNEGSKA (reference sequence). The CDR3 contains 14 residues. V shed 3 bases, J shed 7 bases, and the junction held 7 bases outside the gene matches. The CDR3 sequence: CSARGRSGGNEQFF. The DNA of the CDR3 is TGCAGTGCTAGGGGACGGAGCGGGGGGAATGAGCAGTTCTTC.

DNA of the CDR3: TGTGCCATCAGTGATCCCCCCTTAGCGGGGGAAACCTACAATGAGCAGTTCTTC. Amino acid sequence: CAISDPPLAGETYNEQFF. The rearrangement links TRBV10-3 to TRBJ2-1, with 9 bases fitting TRBD2. The junction had 11 bases not matched to a gene; V was cut back by 3 bases and J by 2 bases. From germline, CDR1 is ENHRY and CDR2 SYGVKD. The CDR3 has 18 amino acids.

At least ten counts were recorded for this clonotype. This sequence joins TRBV24-1 and TRBJ2-1, with TRBD2 identical over 7 bases. CDR1 KGHDR and CDR2 SFDVKD come from the germline V gene. The CDR3 totals 13 residues. V lost 8 bases, J lost 5 bases, and 5 bases stayed unmatched. The CDR3 nucleotides are TGTGCCACCACCGGGACTACGGACAATGAGCAGTTCTTC. This translates into CATTGTTDNEQFF.

This sequence joins TRBV11-3 and TRBJ2-1; perhaps D is TRBD1 or TRBD2 (5 bases each). The CDR3 contains 13 residues. Between the trimmed V and J ends, which lost 0 bases and 6 bases, there was a span of 6 bases. CDR1 is SGHNT and CDR2 is YENEEA in the germline V gene. CDR3 sequence (DNA): TGTGCCAGCAGCTTAGAGGGACGCAATGAGCAGTTCTTC. It specifies CASSLEGRNEQFF.